These 26 T cell receptor beta chains were all obtained from the same sample, sequenced in a study of blood T cell repertoires in COVID-19. TCRdb keeps only in-frame clones here, not all; method: immunoSEQ multiplex PCR. Counted here are about 150,000 clones, approximately 90% occurring once; the ten biggest clones make up over 12%. The source material was peripheral blood. These receptors were obtained from a woman aged 40 to 50 with acute or convalescent COVID-19.

There are a few counts of this clone. The CDR3 DNA follows: TGTGCCAGCAGCGTAGGCCCCTCCCTTACAGGATTCCAAGAGACCCAGTACTTC. It yields the protein CASSVGPSLTGFQETQYF. The chain uses TRBV9 and TRBJ2-5, with D perhaps TRBD1 (5 bases). The CDR3 contains 18 residues. Trimming pared 0 bases from V and 1 base from J, leaving 19 bases between. Per the germline V gene, CDR1 is SGDLS and CDR2 is YYNGEE. Full variable domain (remainder filled in from reference TRBV9 and TRBJ2-5): DSGVTQTPKHLITATGQRVTLRCSPRSGDLSVYWYQQSLDQGLQFLIQYYNGEERAKGNILERFSAQQFPDLHSELNLSSLELGDSALYFCASSVGPSLTGFQETQYFGPGTRLLVL.

This chain uses TRBV19 with TRBJ2-1; 11 bases map to TRBD1. The germline V gene has CDR1 LNHDA and CDR2 SQIVND (reference sequence). Germline trimming cut 5 bases from V and 10 bases from J; bases unmatched to any gene: 7. The CDR3 contains 14 residues. The CDR3 sequence: CASSSRTGGLEQFF. Written as DNA, the CDR3 is TGTGCCAGTAGTTCGAGGACAGGGGGCTTAGAGCAGTTCTTC.

The chain recombines TRBV28 with TRBJ1-5; D remains unclear. This CDR3 region has 19 residues. CDR1 is MDHEN and CDR2 is SYDVKM in the germline V gene. V shed 4 bases and J shed 4 bases, with 26 bases lying between them. The CDR3 sequence: CASSYLRLRTTTPNQPQHF. Here the CDR3 DNA reads TGTGCCAGCAGTTACCTAAGGTTGAGGACTACTACCCCTAATCAGCCCCAGCATTTT.

V is TRBV27 and J is TRBJ1-2; 7 bases match TRBD1. Germline CDR1 MNHEY, CDR2 SMNVEV (reference sequence). The CDR3 sequence is 12 residues long. With V trimmed by 8 bases and J by 4 bases, 4 bases remained unmatched. The CDR3 coding sequence is TGTGCCAGCGGCAGACAGGGCTATGGCTACACCTTC. Its protein product is CASGRQGYGYTF.

The rearrangement links TRBV9 to TRBJ1-1; maybe TRBD1 (5 bases). The V gene lost 2 bases and the J gene lost 1 base, with 9 bases spanning the gap. CDR1 is SGDLS, CDR2 YYNGEE, per germline. The CDR3 has 14 amino acids. Written as DNA, the CDR3 is TGTGCCAGCAGCGTGGGACTCGAGAACACTGAAGCTTTCTTT. This codes for CASSVGLENTEAFF.

The V gene is TRBV21-1, the J gene TRBJ1-3. TRBV21-1 represents a pseudogene. The CDR3 runs to 17 residues. CDR3 in amino acids: CASSKARRGKSGNTIYF. CDR3 sequence (DNA): TGTGCCAGCAGCAAAGCGCGGAGGGGAAAATCTGGAAACACCATATATTTT.

The chain uses TRBV19 and TRBJ2-3; 14 positions agree with TRBD2. Germline values: CDR1 LNHDA, CDR2 SQIVND (reference sequence). This CDR3 comprises 20 residues. V trimming: 4 bases; J trimming: 0 bases; junction bases outside the gene matches: 12. Here the CDR3 DNA reads TGTGCCAGTAGTACTGGACTAGCGGGAGGCCGTTTCTCCAGCACAGATACGCAGTATTTT. Translation gives CASSTGLAGGRFSSTDTQYF.

The chain links TRBV11-2 to TRBJ1-2; a possible D gene is TRBD1 (5 bases). Germline CDR1 SGHAT, CDR2 FQNNGV. The CDR3 spans 13 residues. The V gene lost 5 bases and the J gene lost 8 bases, with 15 bases spanning the gap. Here the CDR3 reads CASSPGHRQGYTF. In DNA form, the CDR3 reads TGTGCCAGCAGCCCCGGCCATAGACAGGGCTACACCTTC.

The rearrangement uses TRBV5-4 and TRBJ1-3; 9 positions match TRBD1. The CDR3 runs 16 residues. The germline gives CDR1 SGHNT, CDR2 YYREEE (reference sequence). V gave up 4 bases and J gave up 3 bases; unmatched junction bases: 8. Here the CDR3 reads CASSPGQGKIGNTIYF. CDR3 coding DNA: TGTGCCAGCAGCCCAGGACAGGGGAAAATTGGAAACACCATATATTTT.

The chain couples TRBV5-1 to TRBJ2-3, with 7 bases matching TRBD1. The CDR3 spans 15 residues. The V gene end was trimmed by 0 bases and the J gene end by 6 bases; junction bases not matched to a gene: 7. The V gene's germline CDR1 is SGHRS and CDR2 YFSETQ. Here the CDR3 reads CASSLGQGQWDTQYF. CDR3 bases: TGCGCCAGCAGCTTGGGACAGGGACAGTGGGATACGCAGTATTTT. The whole variable domain, filled in from reference TRBV5-1 and TRBJ2-3, reads KAGVTQTPRYLIKTRGQQVTLSCSPISGHRSVSWYQQTPGQGLQFLFEYFSETQRNKGNFPGRFSGRQFSNSRSEMNVSTLELGDSALYLCASSLGQGQWDTQYFGPGTRLTVL.

The J gene is TRBJ1-2, the V gene TRBV28, with 9 nucleotides matching TRBD1. Germline V gene data show CDR1 as MDHEN and CDR2 as SYDVKM. The junction had 9 bases not matched to a gene; V was cut back by 5 bases and J by 5 bases. The CDR3 consists of 15 residues. The CDR3 protein is CASSTPGQGFYGYTF. CDR3 DNA sequence: TGTGCCAGCAGTACCCCCGGACAGGGGTTTTATGGCTACACCTTC.

This chain joins TRBV27 and TRBJ1-2, with 8 bases fitting TRBD1. This CDR3 has 15 residues. Germline trimming cut 6 bases from V and 4 bases from J; bases unmatched to any gene: 10. The V gene's germline CDR1 is MNHEY and CDR2 SMNVEV (reference sequence). The CDR3 sequence: CASSPGQGNVYGYTF. For the CDR3, the DNA is TGTGCCAGCAGCCCAGGACAGGGTAATGTCTATGGCTACACCTTC.

The CDR3 is CASSLRDHGTEDTEAFF. The CDR3 bases are TGTGCCAGCAGTTTACGAGACCACGGGACAGAGGACACTGAAGCTTTCTTT. The chain employs TRBV27 and TRBJ1-1; 7 bases map to TRBD1. V shed 2 bases and J 3 bases; nucleotides not matched to a gene: 12. Per germline, CDR1 MNHEY and CDR2 SMNVEV (reference sequence). This CDR3 is built from 17 residues.

The chain combines TRBV29-1 with TRBJ2-5; TRBD2 might be the D (6 bases). V lost 8 bases and J lost 4, with 17 bases in between. CDR3 length: 13 residues. From germline, CDR1 is SQVTM and CDR2 ANQGSEA. CDR3 DNA sequence: TGCAGCTTTGGGGACTGGGGAGGAGAGACCCAGTACTTC. Translated, it gives CSFGDWGGETQYF.

The chain carries TRBV28 and TRBJ2-1; D may be TRBD2 (6 bases). The V gene lost 6 bases and the J gene lost 6 bases, with 15 bases spanning the gap. This CDR3 has 14 residues. Germline CDR1 and CDR2: MDHEN and SYDVKM. The CDR3: CASRYRLDSNEQFF. The CDR3 DNA sequence: TGTGCCAGCAGATACCGACTAGACAGCAATGAGCAGTTCTTC.

The J gene is TRBJ2-1, the V gene TRBV5-1; 7 nucleotides align to TRBD2. Trimming at V came to 1 base and at J to 5 bases, leaving 15 bases not matched to a gene. CDR1 and CDR2 from the germline V gene are SGHRS and YFSETQ. This CDR3 spans 18 amino acids. The CDR3 DNA reads as TGCGCCAGCAGCTTGCCAGCGGGGCTGGGGGATTTCGACAATGAGCAGTTCTTC. Amino acids: CASSLPAGLGDFDNEQFF.

The chain has TRBV21-1 and TRBJ1-1. TRBV21-1 is a documented pseudogene. The CDR3 runs to 20 residues. The CDR3 region is CASSKLSGVFVWTTNWVAFF. The CDR3 nucleotides are TGTGCCAGCAGCAAACTTTCCGGGGTTTTCGTTTGGACGACTAACTGGGTAGCTTTCTTT.

The V call is TRBV24-1, the J call TRBJ1-4; possible D gene TRBD1, 5 bases. The CDR3 contains 16 residues. CDR1 and CDR2 (germline): KGHDR, SFDVKD. V lost 4 bases, J lost 4 bases, and 15 bases lay in between. As DNA, the CDR3 is TGTGCCACCAGTGAGTACGGACATCGGAATAATGAAAAACTGTTTTTT. Its protein is CATSEYGHRNNEKLFF.

The chain has TRBV6-5 and TRBJ1-5; the D is unclear. From germline, CDR1 is MNHEY and CDR2 SVGAGI. V gave up 0 bases and J gave up 6 bases, with 12 bases separating them. CDR3 length: 15 residues. Written as DNA, the CDR3 is TGTGCCAGCAGTTACTCGATGGCTTCAGGTCAGCCCCAGCATTTT. Translating gives CASSYSMASGQPQHF.

The genes are TRBV28 and TRBJ2-7; D is possibly TRBD1 (5 bases). The germline CDR1 and CDR2 sequences are MDHEN and SYDVKM. The CDR3 is made up of 15 amino acids. Trimming took 3 bases from V and 5 from J, leaving 17 bases between them. CDR3 nucleotides: TGTGCCAGCAGTTTTCGCCTTGCCCAGGGTGACGAGCAGTACTTC. This codes for CASSFRLAQGDEQYF.

This clone was seen a single time. This rearrangement joins TRBV3-1 (or the pseudogene TRBV3-2) to TRBJ1-2; D unclear. The CDR3 consists of 15 residues. Trimming shortened V by 0 bases and J by 6 bases, and 14 bases separated the two germline ends. Germline values: CDR1 LGHDT, CDR2 YNNKEL (reference sequence). The CDR3 here is CASSQDPRGGDGYTF. The DNA of the CDR3 is TGTGCCAGCAGCCAAGATCCCCGGGGAGGCGATGGCTACACCTTC.

This chain uses TRBV10-3 with TRBJ2-3; TRBD2 matches 9 bases. J lost 0 bases, V lost 3 bases, and 4 bases had no gene match. There are 16 residues in the CDR3. Germline CDR1 reads ENHRY; CDR2 reads SYGVKD. The CDR3 sequence is CAISDLTSGSTDTQYF. CDR3 bases: TGTGCCATCAGTGACCTGACTAGCGGTAGCACAGATACGCAGTATTTT.

This clone has a handful of counts. The J gene is TRBJ1-5, the V gene TRBV7-8; 7 nucleotides align to TRBD1. Germline V gene lookup returns CDR1 SGHVS and CDR2 FQNEAQ. After removal of 5 bases from V and 6 bases from J, the junction contained 10 bases not matched to a gene. This CDR3 comprises 15 residues. This CDR3 is CASSPGGGWTQPQHF. The DNA for the CDR3 is TGTGCCAGCAGCCCTGGAGGGGGCTGGACTCAGCCCCAGCATTTT. Full variable domain (missing parts from reference TRBV7-8 and TRBJ1-5): GAGVSQSPRYKVAKRGQDVALRCDPISGHVSLFWYQQALGQGPEFLTYFQNEAQLDKSGLPSDRFFAERPEGSVSTLKIQRTQQEDSAVYLCASSPGGGWTQPQHFGDGTRLSIL.

This chain joins TRBV7-9 and TRBJ1-1; tentatively, D is TRBD1 (5 bases). This CDR3 spans 13 amino acids. The V end was cut by 6 bases, the J end by 0 bases, with 8 bases between. Germline CDR1 SEHNR, CDR2 FQNEAQ (reference sequence). This CDR3 reads CASSQQVNTEAFF. The CDR3 DNA is TGTGCCAGCAGTCAACAGGTGAACACTGAAGCTTTCTTT.

This chain links TRBV3-1 (or the pseudogene TRBV3-2) with TRBJ2-2, with 9 nucleotides matching TRBD1. The CDR3 consists of 16 residues. Germline V gene data show CDR1 as LGHDT and CDR2 as YNNKEL (reference sequence). After removal of 4 bases from V and 4 bases from J, the junction contained 7 bases not matched to a gene. Here the CDR3 reads CASSPTGTGSTGELFF. The CDR3 DNA sequence: TGTGCCAGCAGCCCCACCGGGACAGGGAGCACCGGGGAGCTGTTTTTT.

The V gene is TRBV7-9, the J gene TRBJ1-5, with unresolved D. This CDR3 is built from 16 residues. Germline CDR1 reads SEHNR; CDR2 reads FQNEAQ (reference sequence). Trimming took 2 bases from V and 0 from J, leaving 11 bases between them. The CDR3 DNA sequence: TGTGCCAGCAGCTTATCCGGTGGGCTTAGCAATCAGCCCCAGCATTTT. Its translation: CASSLSGGLSNQPQHF.